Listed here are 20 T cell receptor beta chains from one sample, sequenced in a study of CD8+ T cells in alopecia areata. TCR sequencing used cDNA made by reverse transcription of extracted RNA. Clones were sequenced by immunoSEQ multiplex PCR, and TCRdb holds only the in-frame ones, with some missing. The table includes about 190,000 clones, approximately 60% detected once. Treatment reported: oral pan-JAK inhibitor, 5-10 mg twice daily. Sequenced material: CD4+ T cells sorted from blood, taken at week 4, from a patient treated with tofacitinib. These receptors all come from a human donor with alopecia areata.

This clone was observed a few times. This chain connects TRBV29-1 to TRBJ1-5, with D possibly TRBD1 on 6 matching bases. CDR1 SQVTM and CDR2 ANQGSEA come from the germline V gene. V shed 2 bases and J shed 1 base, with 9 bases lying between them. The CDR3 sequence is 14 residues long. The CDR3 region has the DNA TGCAGCGTTGAACAGGGGTCAAGCAATCAGCCCCAGCATTTT. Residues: CSVEQGSSNQPQHF.

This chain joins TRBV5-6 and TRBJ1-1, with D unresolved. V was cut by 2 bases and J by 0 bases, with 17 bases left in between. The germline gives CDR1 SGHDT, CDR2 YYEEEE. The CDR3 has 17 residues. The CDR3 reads CASSFLPLSSVNTEAFF. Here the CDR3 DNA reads TGTGCCAGCAGCTTTCTCCCCCTCAGTTCGGTGAACACTGAAGCTTTCTTT.

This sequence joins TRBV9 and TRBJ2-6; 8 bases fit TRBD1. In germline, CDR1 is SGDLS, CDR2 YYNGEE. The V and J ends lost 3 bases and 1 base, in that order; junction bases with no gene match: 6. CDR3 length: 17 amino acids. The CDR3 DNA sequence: TGTGCCAGCAGCGGGACAGGGATGATATCTGGGGCCAACGTCCTGACTTTC. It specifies CASSGTGMISGANVLTF.

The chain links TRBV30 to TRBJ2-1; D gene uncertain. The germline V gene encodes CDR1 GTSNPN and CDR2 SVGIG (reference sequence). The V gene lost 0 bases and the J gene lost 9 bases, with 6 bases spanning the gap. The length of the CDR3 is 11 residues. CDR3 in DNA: TGTGCCTGGAGTGTGAGACGTGAGCAGTTCTTC. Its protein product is CAWSVRREQFF.

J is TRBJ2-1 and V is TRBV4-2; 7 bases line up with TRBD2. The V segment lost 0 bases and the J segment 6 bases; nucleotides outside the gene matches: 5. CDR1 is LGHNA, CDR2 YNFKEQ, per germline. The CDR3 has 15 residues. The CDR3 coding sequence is TGTGCCAGCAGCCAAGAGGCGACTAGCATCAATGAGCAGTTCTTC. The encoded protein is CASSQEATSINEQFF.

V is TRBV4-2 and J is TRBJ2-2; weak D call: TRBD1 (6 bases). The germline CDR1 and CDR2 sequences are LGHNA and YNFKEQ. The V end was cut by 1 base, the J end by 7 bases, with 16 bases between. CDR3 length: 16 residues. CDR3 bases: TGTGCCAGCAGCCAAGGGGCAGGGGTCGAGGTCGGGGAGCTGTTTTTT. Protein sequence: CASSQGAGVEVGELFF.

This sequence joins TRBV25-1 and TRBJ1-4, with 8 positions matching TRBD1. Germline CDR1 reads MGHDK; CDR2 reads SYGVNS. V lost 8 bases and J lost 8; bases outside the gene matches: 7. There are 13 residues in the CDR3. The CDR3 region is CASGGQGYEKLFF. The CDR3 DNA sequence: TGTGCCAGCGGAGGACAGGGTTACGAAAAACTGTTTTTT.

The CDR3 spells CSVEITGETQYF. DNA of the CDR3: TGCAGCGTTGAGATTACGGGGGAGACCCAGTACTTC. The rearrangement joins TRBV29-1 to TRBJ2-5; tentative D call: TRBD2 (5 bases). The CDR3 runs to 12 residues. Germline CDR1 reads SQVTM; CDR2 reads ANQGSEA. The V gene lost 3 bases and the J gene lost 5 bases, with 10 bases spanning the gap.

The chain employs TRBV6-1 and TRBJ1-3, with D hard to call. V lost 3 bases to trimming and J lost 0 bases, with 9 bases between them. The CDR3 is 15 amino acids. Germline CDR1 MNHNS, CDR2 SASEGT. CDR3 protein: CASSEGGYSGNTIYF. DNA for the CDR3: TGTGCCAGCAGTGAGGGCGGATACTCTGGAAACACCATATATTTT.

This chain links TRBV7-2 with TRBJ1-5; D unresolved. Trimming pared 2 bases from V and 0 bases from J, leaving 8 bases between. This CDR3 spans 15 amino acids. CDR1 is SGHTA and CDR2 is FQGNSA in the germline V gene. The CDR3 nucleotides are TGTGCCAGCAGCTTAACAGATTATAGCAATCAGCCCCAGCATTTT. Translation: CASSLTDYSNQPQHF.

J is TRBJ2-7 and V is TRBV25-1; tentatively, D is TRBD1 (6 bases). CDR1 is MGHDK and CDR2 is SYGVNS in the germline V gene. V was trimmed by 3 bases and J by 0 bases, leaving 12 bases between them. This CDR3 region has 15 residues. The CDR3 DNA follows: TGTGCCAGCAGTGATTACACAGGGAGCTCCTACGAGCAGTACTTC. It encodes CASSDYTGSSYEQYF.

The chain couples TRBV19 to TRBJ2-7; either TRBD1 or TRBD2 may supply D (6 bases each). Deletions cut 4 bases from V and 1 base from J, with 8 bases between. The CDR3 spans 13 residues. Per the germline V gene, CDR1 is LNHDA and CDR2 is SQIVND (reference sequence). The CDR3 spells CASSRGASYEQYF. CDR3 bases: TGTGCCAGTAGTAGGGGGGCTTCCTACGAGCAGTACTTC.

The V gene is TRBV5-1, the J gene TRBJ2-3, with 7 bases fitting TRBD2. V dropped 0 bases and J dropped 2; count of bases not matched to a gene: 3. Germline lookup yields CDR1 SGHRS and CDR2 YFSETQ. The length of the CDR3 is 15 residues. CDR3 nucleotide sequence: TGCGCCAGCAGCTTGGACCTAGCGGACACAGATACGCAGTATTTT. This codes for CASSLDLADTDTQYF. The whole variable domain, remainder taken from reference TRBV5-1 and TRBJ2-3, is KAGVTQTPRYLIKTRGQQVTLSCSPISGHRSVSWYQQTPGQGLQFLFEYFSETQRNKGNFPGRFSGRQFSNSRSEMNVSTLELGDSALYLCASSLDLADTDTQYFGPGTRLTVL.

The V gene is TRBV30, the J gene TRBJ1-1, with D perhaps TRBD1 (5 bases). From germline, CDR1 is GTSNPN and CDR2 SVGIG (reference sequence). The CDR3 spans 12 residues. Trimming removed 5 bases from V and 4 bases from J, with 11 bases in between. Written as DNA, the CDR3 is TGTGCCTGGGCGCGGGGGACCACTGAAGCTTTCTTT. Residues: CAWARGTTEAFF.

The CDR3 DNA reads as TGCGCCAGCGGCGGGGGCGGGAACTATGGCTACACCTTC. Amino acid sequence: CASGGGGNYGYTF. This rearrangement joins TRBV4-1 to TRBJ1-2, with D maybe TRBD1 (6 bases). Germline-derived CDR1 and CDR2 are MGHRA and YSYEKL. The V end was cut by 8 bases, the J end by 2 bases, with 12 bases between. The CDR3 has 13 residues.

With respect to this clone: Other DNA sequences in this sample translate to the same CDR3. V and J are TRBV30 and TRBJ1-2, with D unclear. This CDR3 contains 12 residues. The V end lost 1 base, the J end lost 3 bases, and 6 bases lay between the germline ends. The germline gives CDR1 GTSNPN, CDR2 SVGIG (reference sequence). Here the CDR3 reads CAWSAEDYGYTF. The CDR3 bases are TGTGCCTGGAGTGCCGAAGACTATGGCTACACCTTC.

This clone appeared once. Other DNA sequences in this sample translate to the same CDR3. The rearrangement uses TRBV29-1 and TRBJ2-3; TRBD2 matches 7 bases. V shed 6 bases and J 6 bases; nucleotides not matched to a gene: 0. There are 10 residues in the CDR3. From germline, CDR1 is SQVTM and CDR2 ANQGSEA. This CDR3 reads CSVGGDTQYF. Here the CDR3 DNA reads TGCAGCGTGGGGGGGGATACGCAGTATTTT.

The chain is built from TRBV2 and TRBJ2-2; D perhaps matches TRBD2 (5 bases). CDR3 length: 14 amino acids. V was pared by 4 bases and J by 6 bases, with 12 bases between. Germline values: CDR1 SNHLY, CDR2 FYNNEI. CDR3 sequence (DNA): TGTGCCAGCAGTGGAATAGCGATGGCCGGGGAGCTGTTTTTT. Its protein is CASSGIAMAGELFF. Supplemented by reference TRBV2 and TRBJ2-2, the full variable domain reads EPEVTQTPSHQVTQMGQEVILRCVPISNHLYFYWYRQILGQKVEFLVSFYNNEISEKSEIFDDQFSVERPDGSNFTLKIRSTKLEDSAMYFCASSGIAMAGELFFGEGSRLTVL.

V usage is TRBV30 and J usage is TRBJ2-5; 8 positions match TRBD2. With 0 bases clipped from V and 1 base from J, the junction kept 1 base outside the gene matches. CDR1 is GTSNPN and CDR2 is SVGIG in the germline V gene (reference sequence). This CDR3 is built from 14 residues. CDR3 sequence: CAWSVTSGQETQYF. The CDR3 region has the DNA TGTGCCTGGAGTGTCACTAGCGGCCAAGAGACCCAGTACTTC.

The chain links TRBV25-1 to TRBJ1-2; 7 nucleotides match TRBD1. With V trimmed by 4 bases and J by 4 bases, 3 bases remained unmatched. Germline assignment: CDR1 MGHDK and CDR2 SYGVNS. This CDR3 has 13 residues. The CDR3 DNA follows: TGTGCCAGCAGTGCAGGGACAGCCTATGGCTACACCTTC. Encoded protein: CASSAGTAYGYTF.